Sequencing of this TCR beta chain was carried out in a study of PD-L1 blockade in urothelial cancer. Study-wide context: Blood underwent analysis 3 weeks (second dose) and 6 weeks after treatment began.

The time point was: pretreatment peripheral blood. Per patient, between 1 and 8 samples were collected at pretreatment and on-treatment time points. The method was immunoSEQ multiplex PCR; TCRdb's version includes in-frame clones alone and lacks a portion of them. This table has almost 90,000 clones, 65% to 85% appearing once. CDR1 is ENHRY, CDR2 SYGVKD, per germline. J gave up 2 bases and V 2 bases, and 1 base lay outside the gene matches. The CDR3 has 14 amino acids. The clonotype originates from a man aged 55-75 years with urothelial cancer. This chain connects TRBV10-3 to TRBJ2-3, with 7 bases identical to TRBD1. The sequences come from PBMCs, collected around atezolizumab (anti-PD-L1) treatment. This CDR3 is CAISEGQDTDTQYF. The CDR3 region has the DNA TGTGCCATCAGTGAGGGACAGGACACAGATACGCAGTATTTT.